This T cell receptor (beta chain) was obtained from a study of blood T cells in healthy people across ages. This clonotype occurred a few times. Together with a sample-barcoded 5' primer, a J-beta primer mix was included in a second PCR lasting roughly 7 to 11 cycles. TCRdb re-called the 5' RACE reads through MiXCR, storing one row per CDR3 protein. The sample shows about 780,000 distinct CDR3 sequences, more than 35% of them seen only once. The length of the CDR3 is 14 residues. V was pared by 6 bases and J by 4 bases, with 2 bases of the junction left unmatched. Germline V gives CDR1 KGHDR, CDR2 SFDVKD.

The gene calls are TRBV24-1 and TRBJ1-4; 9 nucleotides match TRBD1. The receptor comes from an older man in good health. What was sequenced was blood. Here the CDR3 DNA reads TGTGCCACCAGTCCGGGACAGGGTAATGAAAAACTGTTTTTT. It yields the protein CATSPGQGNEKLFF.